This T cell receptor (beta chain) was retrieved from a study of blood T cells in healthy people across ages (dated by TCRdb to between 2014 and 2017). About the full investigation: In model experiments, roughly one uniquely barcoded TCR beta cDNA molecule per two T cells was captured by template switching. Using deep sequencing normalized with unique cDNA molecular identifiers, the study measured how TCR beta repertoire diversity changes with age. Four age groups were formed from the donors: young (average roughly 16 years), middle-aged (approximately 40), aged (more than 55) and long-lived (about 80). Donors of different ages were randomly distributed across sequencing lanes to avoid experimental bias. Two additional independent replicas of 1 million unique cDNA reads from the same blood draw were analyzed for two donors (one aged 18 to 30 and one aged 80 or older). Paper-wide results and their limitations: Since profiling was done on bulk unsorted PBMCs, naive and antigen-experienced compartments could not be conclusively compared. Estimates of total diversity from one million sequenced T cells were regarded as lower bounds and underestimates. The long-lived group showed more naive CD4+ T cells, fewer expanded clones and increased TCR diversity than the aged group, suggesting age selection. Observed TCR beta diversity correlated strongly with the percentage of naive T cells measured by flow cytometry. The CMV infection status of donors was not known, potentially confounding age-related changes in expanded clonotypes. Observed TCR beta diversity per million T cells fell roughly linearly with age, and a significant reduction was already apparent by age around 40.

A distance of 12 bases separates the germline ends of V and J, which lose 3 bases and 0 bases respectively. From the cysteine through the phenylalanine, the CDR3 covers 17 amino acids. Only the CDR3 DNA stays, 51 bases, in frame from base 1. The germline V gene yields SGHTA for CDR1 and FQGTGA for CDR2. Receptors were amplified or captured by 5' RACE. A second PCR of roughly 6 to 12 cycles was performed with a sample-barcoded 5' primer and a J-beta primer mix. A unique molecular identifier was introduced onto each TCR beta cDNA molecule by a template-switch 5' adaptor carrying 12 random nucleotides. At least 2.5 million CDR3-containing paired-end reads were obtained from each sample. The Mint cDNA synthesis kit, primed by a TRBC-specific oligonucleotide, was used to synthesize first-strand cDNA from all RNA. Following uracil-DNA glycosylase treatment, all cDNA underwent a first 18-cycle PCR with the universal primers M1SS and BC2_uni_R. In the source study's methods: For normalization, 1 million high-quality reads were randomly selected from each sample, with every read carrying a distinct molecular identifier. Instead of being binned into consensus sequences, reads that shared molecular identifiers were thrown out. MiTCR, with a Q25 quality threshold and the strictest error-elimination algorithm, was used for CDR3 identification, clonotype clustering and error correction. A nonparametric unseen species model with Euler transformation was used to estimate a lower bound on total TCR beta diversity. Through fastp at Q25 and MiXCR, TCRdb rebuilt clones from the public reads, retaining in-frame beta chains. Entries that share a CDR3 protein sequence are merged under the most common genes and DNA. The V and J calls and clone size are TCRdb's, not the authors'. The sample table shows around 1,800,000 distinct CDR3 sequences, and about two fifths are seen once. The ten largest clones take up around 23% of the sample.

Turning to this clonotype: Its recognized antigen is unknown. No much larger clonotype is one base removed from it; base qualities were not supplied.

The roughly 39 donors, aged about 6 to 90 years, were systemically healthy Caucasian individuals from Russia. About 10 milliliters of peripheral blood were collected from each donor into EDTA-treated Vacutainer tubes. Ficoll-Paque density-gradient centrifugation was used to isolate PBMCs, with at least 6.5 million per sample. Total RNA was extracted from PBMCs with Trizol reagent, with at least 5.5 micrograms obtained per sample. Naive CD45RAhigh/CD27high T cell percentages were measured by flow cytometry on a PBMC aliquot from every donor. Input material: blood. This sequence was found in a human donor in good health. This chain is built from TRBV7-3 and TRBJ2-6, with TRBD1 tentatively as D gene (6 bases match). Here the CDR3 is given as CASSFDTGYSGANVLTF. In nucleotide form, the sequence is TGTGCCAGCAGCTTTGATACAGGGTACTCTGGGGCCAACGTCCTGACTTTC.